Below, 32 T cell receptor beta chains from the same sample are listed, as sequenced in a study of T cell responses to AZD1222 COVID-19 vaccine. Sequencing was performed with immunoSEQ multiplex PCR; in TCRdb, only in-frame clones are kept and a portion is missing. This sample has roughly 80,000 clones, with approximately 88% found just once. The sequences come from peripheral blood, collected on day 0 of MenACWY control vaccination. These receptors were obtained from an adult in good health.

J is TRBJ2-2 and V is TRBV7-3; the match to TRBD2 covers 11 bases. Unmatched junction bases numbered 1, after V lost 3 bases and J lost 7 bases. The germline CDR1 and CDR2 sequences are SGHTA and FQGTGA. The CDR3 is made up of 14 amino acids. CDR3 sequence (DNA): TGTGCCAGCAGCTTGGGGACTAGCGGCGGGGAGCTGTTTTTT. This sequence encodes CASSLGTSGGELFF.

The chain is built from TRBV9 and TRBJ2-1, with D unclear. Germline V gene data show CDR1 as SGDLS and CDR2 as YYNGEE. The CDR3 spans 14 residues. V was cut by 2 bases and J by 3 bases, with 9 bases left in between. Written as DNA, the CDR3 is TGTGCCAGCAGCGTGGGTAGTAACTACAATGAGCAGTTCTTC. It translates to CASSVGSNYNEQFF.

The CDR3 sequence: CATSESNTGELFF. For the CDR3, the DNA is TGTGCCACCAGCGAGTCCAACACCGGGGAGCTGTTTTTT. This rearrangement joins TRBV15 to TRBJ2-2; D remains unclear. Trimming cost V 5 bases and J 2 bases, with 6 bases left between them. The CDR3 is made up of 13 amino acids. Per the germline V gene, CDR1 is LNHNV and CDR2 is YYDKDF (reference sequence).

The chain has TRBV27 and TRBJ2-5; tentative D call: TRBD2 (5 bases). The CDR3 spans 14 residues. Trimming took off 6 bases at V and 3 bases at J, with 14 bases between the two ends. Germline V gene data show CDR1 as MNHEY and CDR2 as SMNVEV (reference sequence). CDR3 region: CASRILGQEETQYF. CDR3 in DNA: TGTGCCAGCAGAATACTAGGCCAAGAAGAGACCCAGTACTTC.

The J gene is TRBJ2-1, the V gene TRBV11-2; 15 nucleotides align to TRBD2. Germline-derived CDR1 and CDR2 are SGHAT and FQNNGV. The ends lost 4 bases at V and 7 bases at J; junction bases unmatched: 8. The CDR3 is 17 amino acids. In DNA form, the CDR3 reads TGTGCCAGCAGCTCTTATGCCGGGACTAGCGGGAGGAATGAGCAGTTCTTC. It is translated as CASSSYAGTSGRNEQFF.

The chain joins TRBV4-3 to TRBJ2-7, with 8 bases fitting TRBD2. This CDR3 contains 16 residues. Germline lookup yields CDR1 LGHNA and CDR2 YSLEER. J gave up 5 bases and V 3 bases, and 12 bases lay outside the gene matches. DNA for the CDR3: TGCGCCAGCAGCCAGATGACCGGGAGGGCCGCCAACGAGCAGTACTTC. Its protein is CASSQMTGRAANEQYF.

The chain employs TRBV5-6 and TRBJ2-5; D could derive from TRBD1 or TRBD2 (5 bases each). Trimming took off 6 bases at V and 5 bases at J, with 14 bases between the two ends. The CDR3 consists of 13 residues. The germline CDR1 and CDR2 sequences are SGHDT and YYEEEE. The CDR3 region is CASTPGRRETQYF. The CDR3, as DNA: TGTGCCAGCACCCCGGGACGGCGGGAGACCCAGTACTTC.

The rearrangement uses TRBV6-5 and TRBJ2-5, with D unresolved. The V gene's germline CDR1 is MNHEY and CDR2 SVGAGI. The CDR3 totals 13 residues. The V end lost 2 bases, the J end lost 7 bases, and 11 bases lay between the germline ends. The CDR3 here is CASSYGQDTTQYF. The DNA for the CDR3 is TGTGCCAGCAGTTACGGCCAGGATACGACCCAGTACTTC.

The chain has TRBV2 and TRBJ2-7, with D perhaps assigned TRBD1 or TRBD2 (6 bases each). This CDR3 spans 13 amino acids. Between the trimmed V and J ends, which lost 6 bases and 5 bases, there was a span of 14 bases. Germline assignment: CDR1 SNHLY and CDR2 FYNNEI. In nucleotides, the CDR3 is TGTGCCAGCAGCCCGGTGGGGGGCAACGAGCAGTACTTC. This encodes CASSPVGGNEQYF.

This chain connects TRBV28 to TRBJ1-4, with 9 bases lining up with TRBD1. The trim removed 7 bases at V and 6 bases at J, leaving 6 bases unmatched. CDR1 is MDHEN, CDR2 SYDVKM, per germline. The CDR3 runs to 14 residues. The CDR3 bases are TGTGCCAGCACTTCGGGACAGGGACATGAAAAACTGTTTTTT. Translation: CASTSGQGHEKLFF.

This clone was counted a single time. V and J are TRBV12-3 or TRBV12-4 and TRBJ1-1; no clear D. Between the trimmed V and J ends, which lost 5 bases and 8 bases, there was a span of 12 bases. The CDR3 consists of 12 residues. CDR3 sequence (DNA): TGTGCCAGCAGTCCGGACGACGGGGAAGCTTTCTTT. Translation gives CASSPDDGEAFF.

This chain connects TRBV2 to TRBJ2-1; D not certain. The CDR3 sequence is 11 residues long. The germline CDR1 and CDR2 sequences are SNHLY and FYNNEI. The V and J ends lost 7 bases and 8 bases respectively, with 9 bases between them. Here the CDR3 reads CASTLLDEQFF. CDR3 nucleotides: TGTGCCAGCACGCTTCTGGATGAGCAGTTCTTC.

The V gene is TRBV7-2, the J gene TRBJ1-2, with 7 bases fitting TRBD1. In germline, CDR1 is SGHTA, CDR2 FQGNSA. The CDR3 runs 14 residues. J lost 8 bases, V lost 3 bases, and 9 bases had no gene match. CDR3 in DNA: TGTGCCAGCAGCTTTAGGGACAGTGGGTGGGGCTACACCTTC. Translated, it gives CASSFRDSGWGYTF.

The CDR3 reads CASSLAPGQGKETQYF. In DNA form, the CDR3 reads TGTGCCAGCAGCTTGGCTCCGGGACAGGGGAAAGAGACCCAGTACTTC. V and J are TRBV5-4 and TRBJ2-5, with 10 bases matching TRBD1. The V gene end was trimmed by 0 bases and the J gene end by 3 bases; junction bases not matched to a gene: 5. Germline assignment: CDR1 SGHNT and CDR2 YYREEE (reference sequence). The CDR3 covers 16 residues. Supplemented by reference TRBV5-4 and TRBJ2-5, the full variable domain reads ETGVTQSPTHLIKTRGQQVTLRCSSQSGHNTVSWYQQALGQGPQFIFQYYREEENGRGNFPPRFSGLQFPNYSSELNVNALELDDSALYLCASSLAPGQGKETQYFGPGTRLLVL.

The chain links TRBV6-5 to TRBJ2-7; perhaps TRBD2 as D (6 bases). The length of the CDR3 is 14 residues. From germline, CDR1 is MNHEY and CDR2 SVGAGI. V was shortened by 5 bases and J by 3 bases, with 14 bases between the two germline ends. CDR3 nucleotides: TGTGCCAGCAGTCCCTGGGGGGAAGGCTACGAGCAGTACTTC. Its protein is CASSPWGEGYEQYF.

Here the CDR3 DNA reads TGTGCCAGCAGCTTAGTAGCCCAGGGGGATTCCTACGAGCAGTACTTC. Translating it yields CASSLVAQGDSYEQYF. The chain links TRBV7-2 to TRBJ2-7; TRBD1 matches at 7 bases. Germline trimming cut 1 base from V and 1 base from J; bases unmatched to any gene: 7. CDR3 length: 16 residues. The germline V gene encodes CDR1 SGHTA and CDR2 FQGNSA.

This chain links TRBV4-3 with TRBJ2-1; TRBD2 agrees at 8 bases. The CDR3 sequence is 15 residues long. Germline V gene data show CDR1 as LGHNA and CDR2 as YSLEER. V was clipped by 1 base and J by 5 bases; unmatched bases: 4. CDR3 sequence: CASSQGLASNNEQFF. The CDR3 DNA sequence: TGCGCCAGCAGCCAAGGACTAGCGAGCAACAATGAGCAGTTCTTC.

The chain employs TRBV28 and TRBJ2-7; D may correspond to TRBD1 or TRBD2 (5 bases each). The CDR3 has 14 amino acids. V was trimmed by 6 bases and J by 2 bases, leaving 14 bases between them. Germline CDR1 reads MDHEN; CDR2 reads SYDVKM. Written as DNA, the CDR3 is TGTGCCAGCAGCCCGACGGGGACGCCCTACGAGCAGTACTTC. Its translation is CASSPTGTPYEQYF.

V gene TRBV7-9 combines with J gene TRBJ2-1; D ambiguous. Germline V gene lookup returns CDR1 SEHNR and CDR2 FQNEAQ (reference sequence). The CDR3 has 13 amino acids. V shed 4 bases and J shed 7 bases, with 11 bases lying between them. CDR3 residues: CASSYSPSNEQFF. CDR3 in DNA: TGTGCCAGCAGCTATTCCCCCAGTAATGAGCAGTTCTTC.

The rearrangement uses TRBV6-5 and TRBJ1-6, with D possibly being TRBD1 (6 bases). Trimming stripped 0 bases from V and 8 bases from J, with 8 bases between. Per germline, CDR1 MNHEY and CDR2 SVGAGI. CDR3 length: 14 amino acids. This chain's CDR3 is CASSYSRGDSPLHF. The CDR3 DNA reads TGTGCCAGCAGTTACTCGAGGGGGGATTCACCCCTCCACTTT.

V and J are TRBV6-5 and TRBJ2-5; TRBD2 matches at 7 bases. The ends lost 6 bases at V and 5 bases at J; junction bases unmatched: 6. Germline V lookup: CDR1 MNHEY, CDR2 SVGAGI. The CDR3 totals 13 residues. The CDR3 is CASSRTRRETQYF. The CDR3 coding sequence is TGTGCCAGCAGCCGGACTAGGAGGGAGACCCAGTACTTC.

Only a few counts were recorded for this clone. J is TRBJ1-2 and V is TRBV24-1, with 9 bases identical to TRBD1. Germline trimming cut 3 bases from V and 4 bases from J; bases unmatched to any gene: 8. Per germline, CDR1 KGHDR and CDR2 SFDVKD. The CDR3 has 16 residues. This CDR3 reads CATSDPPGQGVYGYTF. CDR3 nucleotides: TGTGCCACCAGTGATCCCCCGGGACAGGGAGTCTATGGCTACACCTTC.

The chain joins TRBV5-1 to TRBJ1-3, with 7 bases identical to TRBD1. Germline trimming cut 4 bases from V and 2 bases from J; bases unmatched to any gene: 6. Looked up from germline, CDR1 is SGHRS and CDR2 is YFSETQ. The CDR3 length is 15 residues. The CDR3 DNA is TGCGCCAGCAGCAGTTCGACAGGGACTGGAAACACCATATATTTT. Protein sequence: CASSSSTGTGNTIYF.

This CDR3 reads CASSTGTRATQYF. In nucleotides, the CDR3 is TGTGCCAGTAGTACGGGGACTAGGGCCACGCAGTATTTT. The V gene is TRBV19, the J gene TRBJ2-3, with 8 bases fitting TRBD2. Looked up from germline, CDR1 is LNHDA and CDR2 is SQIVND (reference sequence). With V trimmed by 4 bases and J by 9 bases, 6 bases remained unmatched. The CDR3 spans 13 residues.

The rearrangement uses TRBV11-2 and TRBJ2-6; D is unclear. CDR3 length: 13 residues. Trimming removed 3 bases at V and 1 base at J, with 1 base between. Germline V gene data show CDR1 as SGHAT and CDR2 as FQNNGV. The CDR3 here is CASSFSGANVLTF. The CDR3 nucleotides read TGTGCCAGCAGCTTTTCTGGGGCCAACGTCCTGACTTTC.

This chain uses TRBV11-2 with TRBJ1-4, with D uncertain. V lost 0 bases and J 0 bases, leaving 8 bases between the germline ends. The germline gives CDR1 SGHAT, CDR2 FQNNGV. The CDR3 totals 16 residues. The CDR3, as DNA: TGTGCCAGCAGCTTAGATCCTACAGCAACTAATGAAAAACTGTTTTTT. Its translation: CASSLDPTATNEKLFF.

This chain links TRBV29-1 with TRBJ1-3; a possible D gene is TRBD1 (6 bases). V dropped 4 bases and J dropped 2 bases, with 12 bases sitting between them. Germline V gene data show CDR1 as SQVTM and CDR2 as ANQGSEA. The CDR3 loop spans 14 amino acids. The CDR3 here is CSVVSQGTGNTIYF. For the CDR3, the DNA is TGCAGCGTTGTATCACAGGGAACTGGAAACACCATATATTTT.

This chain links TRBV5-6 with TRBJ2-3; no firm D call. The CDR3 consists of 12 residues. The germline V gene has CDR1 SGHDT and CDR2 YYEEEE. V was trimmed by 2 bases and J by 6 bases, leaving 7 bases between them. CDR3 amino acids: CASSFRVDTQYF. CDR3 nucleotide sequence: TGTGCCAGCAGCTTTCGAGTTGATACGCAGTATTTT.

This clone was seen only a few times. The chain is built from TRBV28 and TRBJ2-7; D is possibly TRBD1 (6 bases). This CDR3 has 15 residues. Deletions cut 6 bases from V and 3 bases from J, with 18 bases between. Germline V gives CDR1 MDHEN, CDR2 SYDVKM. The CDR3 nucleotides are TGTGCCAGCAGGCACAGGGCAGGGGCTGACTACGAGCAGTACTTC. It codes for CASRHRAGADYEQYF.

The CDR3 DNA reads TGCGCCAGCAGCTGGACTGGGAACACTGAAGCTTTCTTT. It specifies CASSWTGNTEAFF. The rearrangement links TRBV4-3 to TRBJ1-1; no clear D. V gave up 5 bases and J gave up 1 base, with 8 bases separating them. CDR3 length: 13 amino acids. The germline V gene has CDR1 LGHNA and CDR2 YSLEER.

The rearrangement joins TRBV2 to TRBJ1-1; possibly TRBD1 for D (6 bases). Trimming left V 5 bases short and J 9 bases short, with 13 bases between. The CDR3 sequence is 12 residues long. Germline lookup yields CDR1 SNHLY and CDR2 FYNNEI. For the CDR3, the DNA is TGTGCCAGCAGTACTCGACAGGAGAAAGCTTTCTTT. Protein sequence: CASSTRQEKAFF.

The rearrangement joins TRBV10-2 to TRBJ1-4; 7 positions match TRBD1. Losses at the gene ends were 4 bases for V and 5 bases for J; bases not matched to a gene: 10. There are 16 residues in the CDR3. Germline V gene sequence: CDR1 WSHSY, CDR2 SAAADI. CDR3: CASSGKKGALNEKLFF. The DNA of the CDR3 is TGCGCCAGCAGTGGGAAAAAGGGGGCACTCAATGAAAAACTGTTTTTT.